This T cell receptor beta chain was documented in a study of Graves' ophthalmopathy and Graves' hyperthyroidism. General study findings and limits: An approximately 84% specificity and 87.88% sensitivity were achieved by a 13-signature model that separated ophthalmopathy from stable hyperthyroidism. Blood samples also showed most expanded thyroid clonotypes exceeding 0.001 frequency.

The sequenced template was RNA, covering the TCR beta CDR3 region. The library came from an HTBI-primed first-round RT-PCR and a second-round multiplex PCR. TCRdb used MiXCR to reprocess the multiplex PCR reads, holding one entry per CDR3 protein. In the table there are around 660,000 distinct CDR3 sequences, about two fifths of which are singletons. This clonotype was counted many times. Its target is unknown. Fresh peripheral blood, about 10 ml, was the PBMC source. Germline V gene sequence: CDR1 LNHDA, CDR2 SQIVND (reference sequence). V trimming: 7 bases; J trimming: 7 bases; junction bases outside the gene matches: 5. This CDR3 is 14 amino acids long.

The TCR sequence derives from an adult man with Graves' ophthalmopathy. The sample taken for sequencing was peripheral blood. This chain links TRBV19 with TRBJ1-6, with TRBD1 matching over 9 bases. CDR3 in amino acids: CASTETGGNSPLHF. Written as DNA, the CDR3 is TGTGCCAGTACCGAGACAGGGGGGAATTCACCCCTCCACTTT.